This T cell receptor beta chain was captured in a study of T cells in Graves' hyperthyroidism and ophthalmopathy. Whole-study findings and limits: Prediction of ophthalmopathy progression came a median around 7.1 months pre-onset.

This clonotype has a handful of counts. What it recognizes is unknown. Authors of the study amplified TCR beta CDR3 regions from RNA transcripts. Primed by the HTBI set, a first-round RT-PCR was run on the TCR CDR3. TCRdb reprocessed the multiplex PCR reads via MiXCR and lists one record per CDR3 protein. This sample has more than 550,000 distinct CDR3 sequences, with around a sixth found just once. Trimming stripped 3 bases from V and 5 bases from J, with 14 bases between. Looked up from germline, CDR1 is SGDLS and CDR2 is YYNGEE. The CDR3 spans 14 residues. The sequenced material came from blood. The receptor comes from a woman aged 50 to 60 with Graves' hyperthyroidism that later progressed to Graves' ophthalmopathy. This chain joins TRBV9 and TRBJ1-2; tentative D call: TRBD1 (5 bases). Here the CDR3 reads CASSATVLKYGYTF. CDR3 bases: TGTGCCAGCAGCGCGACAGTATTAAAATATGGCTACACCTTC.